This T cell receptor (beta chain) originates from a study of T-cell reconstitution after alpha-beta-depleted transplantation in children. The V gene lost 2 bases and the J gene lost 0 bases, with 7 bases spanning the gap. Looked up from germline, CDR1 is SQVTM and CDR2 is ANQGSEA. This CDR3 is 13 amino acids long. Unique molecular identifiers were incorporated into the prepared TCRbeta library. One entry per CDR3 protein, called by TCRdb with MiXCR from the PCR reads. The sample yields roughly 610,000 distinct CDR3 sequences, about 11% seen once. This clonotype was recorded a few times. The origin of this receptor is a human donor who donated a stem cell graft to a child with acute myeloid leukemia. Here the sequenced sample was PBMCs from the stem cell graft donor, taken from the stem cell graft. The chain has TRBV29-1 and TRBJ1-2, with D perhaps TRBD1 (5 bases). The CDR3 bases are TGCAGCGTTGAACAGGGCTCTAACTATGGCTACACCTTC. It yields the protein CSVEQGSNYGYTF.